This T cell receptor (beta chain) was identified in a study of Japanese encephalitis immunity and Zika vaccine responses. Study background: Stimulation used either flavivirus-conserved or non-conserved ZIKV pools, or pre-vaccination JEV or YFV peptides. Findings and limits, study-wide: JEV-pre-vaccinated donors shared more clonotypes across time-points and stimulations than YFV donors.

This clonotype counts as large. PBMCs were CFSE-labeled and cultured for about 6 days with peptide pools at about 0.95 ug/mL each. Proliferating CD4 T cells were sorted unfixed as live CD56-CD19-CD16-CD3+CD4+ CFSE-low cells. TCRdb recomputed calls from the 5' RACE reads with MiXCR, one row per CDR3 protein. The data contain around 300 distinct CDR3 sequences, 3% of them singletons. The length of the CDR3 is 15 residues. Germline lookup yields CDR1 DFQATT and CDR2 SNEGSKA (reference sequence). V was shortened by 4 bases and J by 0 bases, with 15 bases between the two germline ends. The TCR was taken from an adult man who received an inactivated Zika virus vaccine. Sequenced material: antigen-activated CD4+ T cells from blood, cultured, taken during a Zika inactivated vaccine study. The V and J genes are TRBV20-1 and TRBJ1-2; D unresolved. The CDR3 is CSATPMGSPNYGYTF. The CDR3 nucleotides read TGCAGTGCTACCCCCATGGGCAGCCCTAACTATGGCTACACCTTC.